This T cell receptor (beta chain) was found in a study of cytomegalovirus exposure and HLA in healthy donors. Study summary: The study's early data release held about 85 million unique TCRs from HLA-typed donors.

Likely unrecorded immune exposures existed in these nominally healthy donors. Primers included in the PCR were 60 Vbeta and 13 Jbeta primers. Assay used: immunoSEQ multiplex PCR; TCRdb lists only in-frame clones, some missing. There are approximately 27,000 clones in the sample; around 64% occur only once, and about 4.7% lies in the top ten. Sequenced input: PBMCs. The clonotype comes from a woman between 45 and 65 years old in good health and CMV-seronegative.

The CDR3, as DNA: TGTGCCAGCAGTGTGGGGCAGGGCGGCTATGGCTACACCTTC. Encoded protein: CASSVGQGGYGYTF. V gene TRBV2 combines with J gene TRBJ1-2; TRBD1 is a possible D gene (5 bases). Trimming took 4 bases from V and 4 from J, leaving 13 bases between them. CDR3 size: 14 residues. Germline loops: CDR1 SNHLY, CDR2 FYNNEI.